Listed below are T cell receptor beta chains from one sample, sequenced in a study of cytomegalovirus exposure and HLA in healthy donors. Only in-frame clones appear in the TCRdb table, and some are missing; sequencing was by immunoSEQ multiplex PCR. The table has 130,000 to 150,000 clones, 60% to 85% seen once. Source material: PBMCs. The origin of the receptors is a woman in her thirties or forties in good health and CMV-seropositive. CDR3s include the opening cysteine and the closing phenylalanine or tryptophan. Fields, in order: V gene, J gene, CDR3 protein.

V: TRBV28; J: TRBJ1-2; CDR3: CASSFGTDYTF
V: TRBV19; J: TRBJ2-1; CDR3: CASTPSSYNEQFF
V: TRBV9; J: TRBJ1-4; CDR3: CASSVAAGTTNEKLFF
V: TRBV18; J: TRBJ1-6; CDR3: CASSLEGQVLNSPLHF
V: TRBV6-5; J: TRBJ1-2; CDR3: CASSNGGDGYTF
V: TRBV27; J: TRBJ1-2; CDR3: CASRSSGTPGHGYTF
V: TRBV7-9; J: TRBJ1-1; CDR3: CASSLARDYWGTEAFF
V: TRBV10-3; J: TRBJ1-4; CDR3: CAISDGQFNEKLFF
V: TRBV30; J: TRBJ2-4; CDR3: CAWGQGPNIQHF
V: TRBV4-1; J: TRBJ1-6; CDR3: CASSRTGGPYNSPLHF
V: TRBV4-1; J: TRBJ1-5; CDR3: CASSPYGGTSNQPQHF
V: TRBV18; J: TRBJ1-1; CDR3: CASSPTGQLFGTEAFF
V: TRBV4-2; J: TRBJ1-2; CDR3: CASSQDRGGSYGYTF
V: TRBV28; J: TRBJ2-1; CDR3: CASSFSPGYNEQFF
V: TRBV6-1; J: TRBJ2-2; CDR3: CASSADRVNTGELFF
V: TRBV4-1; J: TRBJ2-7; CDR3: CASSQGDRSPSYEQYF
V: TRBV9; J: TRBJ1-2; CDR3: CAFRKAPGAYGYTF
V: TRBV5-1; J: TRBJ1-3; CDR3: CASSSGFDSGNTIYF
V: TRBV4-2; J: TRBJ2-3; CDR3: CASSQAVAGGYGTDTQYF
V: TRBV2; J: TRBJ1-1; CDR3: CASSEIGNTEAFF
V: TRBV15; J: TRBJ2-1; CDR3: CATSQDTNYNEQFF
V: TRBV5-1; J: TRBJ1-1; CDR3: CASSLPGSTEAFF
V: TRBV5-1; J: TRBJ2-2; CDR3: CASSTRTGEAGELFF
V: TRBV7-9; J: TRBJ2-5; CDR3: CASSAGLAGRQETQYF
V: TRBV27; J: TRBJ1-6; CDR3: CASSLRTAHNSPLHF
V: TRBV5-4; J: TRBJ1-1; CDR3: CASSLGGNTEAFF
V: TRBV6-5; J: TRBJ2-1; CDR3: CASSSLSASSYNEQFF
V: TRBV6-5; J: TRBJ1-5; CDR3: CASRPTGYSNQPQHF
V: TRBV7-9; J: TRBJ1-6; CDR3: CASSLEGIGSPLHF
V: TRBV4-2; J: TRBJ1-4; CDR3: CATERGANEKLFF
V: TRBV5-1; J: TRBJ1-6; CDR3: CASSLREDSPLHF
V: TRBV6-5; J: TRBJ2-1; CDR3: CASSYEGTPPFNEQFF
V: TRBV2; J: TRBJ2-1; CDR3: CASSALAGGSYNEQFF
V: TRBV25-1; J: TRBJ1-2; CDR3: CASMEAGGPGYTF
V: TRBV5-5; J: TRBJ2-1; CDR3: CASRLGQGSYNEQFF
V: TRBV29-1; J: TRBJ2-3; CDR3: CSVRADSDTQYF
V: TRBV6-5; J: TRBJ2-1; CDR3: CASSTLILNEQFF
V: TRBV7-3; J: TRBJ2-3; CDR3: CASSLGLAATQYF
V: TRBV10-2; J: TRBJ2-1; CDR3: CASRGVGAGVSSYNEQFF
V: TRBV6-5; J: TRBJ1-2; CDR3: CASSYLPGGYGYTF
V: TRBV10-3; J: TRBJ2-2; CDR3: CAVGGQVDTGELFF
V: TRBV4-1; J: TRBJ2-7; CDR3: CASSQDRGQIEQYF
V: TRBV5-5; J: TRBJ1-3; CDR3: CASSQRTAQASGNTIYF
V: TRBV2; J: TRBJ2-5; CDR3: CASSEQGLYQETQYF
V: TRBV7-3; J: TRBJ2-5; CDR3: CASSLGPSVGETQYF
V: TRBV21-1; J: TRBJ1-5; CDR3: CASNGQAPYSNQPQHF
V: TRBV6-1; J: TRBJ1-5; CDR3: CASSEVRNQPQHF
V: TRBV5-1; J: TRBJ2-2; CDR3: CASSDQGAGELFF
V: TRBV9; J: TRBJ2-2; CDR3: CASSGVQGAGGELFF
V: TRBV7-9; J: TRBJ1-1; CDR3: CASSLGTGYATEAFF
V: TRBV9; J: TRBJ1-3; CDR3: CASSARDITGNTIYF
V: TRBV29-1; J: TRBJ2-2; CDR3: CSADSLSPGELFF
V: TRBV6-5; J: TRBJ1-1; CDR3: CASRPSGTGTEAFF
V: TRBV7-9; J: TRBJ1-1; CDR3: CASSLVQGNTEAFF
V: TRBV5-6; J: TRBJ2-5; CDR3: CASVGQSGETQYF
V: TRBV6-5; J: TRBJ1-1; CDR3: CASRPDRPLNTEAFF
V: TRBV28; J: TRBJ1-4; CDR3: CASSNARGGPANEKLFF
V: TRBV19; J: TRBJ2-7; CDR3: CASSIAPTEREQYF
V: TRBV18; J: TRBJ1-5; CDR3: CASSGQSNQPQHF
V: TRBV2; J: TRBJ1-4; CDR3: CASSEFFATNEKLFF